The present entry profiles one TCR beta chain with its context. Source study methods: Nucleated cell counts were estimated from reference gene primer amplification. Sequenced by immunoSEQ multiplex PCR; TCRdb stores in-frame clones only, minus some. V and J calls and clone size are copied from that table; D and trimming were computed from the DNA. Of around 300,000 clones listed, around four fifths are singletons. Germline V gene lookup returns CDR1 LNHNV and CDR2 YYDKDF (reference sequence). The CDR3 contains 19 residues. V lost 1 base and J lost 3; bases outside the gene matches: 12. The data stem from a study of blood T cell repertoires in COVID-19. Background on the study: Both acute and convalescent COVID-19 samples were obtained from the United States, Italy and Spain. From T cells, B-cell-depleted T cells, or PBMCs came the material, which was cDNA or gDNA.

The specimen was peripheral blood. The TCR originated in a man aged 25-40 years with active or convalescent COVID-19. This chain connects TRBV15 to TRBJ2-3; 11 bases map to TRBD2. CDR3 amino acids: CATSRGASGGILRTDTQYF. In nucleotides, the CDR3 is TGTGCCACCAGCAGAGGGGCTAGCGGGGGGATATTAAGGACAGATACGCAGTATTTT. The variable domain in full, completed from reference TRBV15 and TRBJ2-3, reads DAMVIQNPRYQVTQFGKPVTLSCSQTLNHNVMYWYQQKSSQAPKLLFHYYDKDFNNEADTPDNFQSRRPNTSFCFLDIRSPGLGDTAMYLCATSRGASGGILRTDTQYFGPGTRLTVL.